Following are 21 T cell receptor beta chains from one sample sequenced in a study of shared clonotypes between healthy human individuals. Clones were read by immunoSEQ multiplex PCR, and TCRdb kept only the in-frame ones, dropping some. This repertoire shows approximately 940,000 clones, about 80% found once; its top ten account for nearly 1.5%. Sample: memory CD4+ T cells sorted from blood. Regarding subset: CD45RA-negative fraction. These receptors were taken from a man between 18 and 35 years old in good health.

The genes are TRBV2 and TRBJ1-5; possible D gene TRBD1, 5 bases. The CDR3 consists of 13 residues. The germline V gene has CDR1 SNHLY and CDR2 FYNNEI. V dropped 6 bases and J dropped 7 bases, with 13 bases sitting between them. CDR3 region: CASSPLRGQPQHF. CDR3 nucleotide sequence: TGTGCCAGCAGCCCCCTCCGGGGGCAGCCCCAGCATTTT. The whole variable domain, remainder taken from reference TRBV2 and TRBJ1-5, is EPEVTQTPSHQVTQMGQEVILRCVPISNHLYFYWYRQILGQKVEFLVSFYNNEISEKSEIFDDQFSVERPDGSNFTLKIRSTKLEDSAMYFCASSPLRGQPQHFGDGTRLSIL.

The chain links TRBV7-2 to TRBJ2-3, with 12 bases lining up with TRBD2. V shed 5 bases and J 2 bases; nucleotides not matched to a gene: 5. CDR3 length equals 16 residues. CDR1 and CDR2 (germline): SGHTA, FQGNSA. The CDR3 DNA follows: TGTGCCAGCAGCAGACTAGCGGGAGCCACCACAGATACGCAGTATTTT. It yields the protein CASSRLAGATTDTQYF. The variable domain in full, completed from reference TRBV7-2 and TRBJ2-3, reads GAGVSQSPSNKVTEKGKDVELRCDPISGHTALYWYRQSLGQGLEFLIYFQGNSAPDKSGLPSDRFSAERTGGSVSTLTIQRTQQEDSAVYLCASSRLAGATTDTQYFGPGTRLTVL.

This clone was counted between two and nine times. This chain connects TRBV25-1 to TRBJ1-3; no definite D call. The V and J ends lost 0 bases and 7 bases respectively, with 16 bases between them. Germline values: CDR1 MGHDK, CDR2 SYGVNS. This CDR3 has 16 residues. CDR3 amino acids: CASSEYTGYLGNTIYF. CDR3 nucleotides: TGTGCCAGCAGTGAATATACCGGGTATCTTGGGAACACCATATATTTT.

CDR3 DNA: TGTGCCAGCAGCCGAGGGGCTATCGCGCCTAAGACGCAGTATTTT. It codes for CASSRGAIAPKTQYF. This chain uses TRBV7-9 with TRBJ2-3; perhaps D is TRBD1 or TRBD2 (5 bases each). The germline V and J ends were trimmed by 5 bases and 9 bases, with 21 bases remaining between them. The CDR3 is made up of 15 amino acids. Per the germline V gene, CDR1 is SEHNR and CDR2 is FQNEAQ (reference sequence).

This chain links TRBV10-2 with TRBJ2-3, with D unresolved. The CDR3 spans 14 residues. Trimming cost V 0 bases and J 6 bases, with 10 bases left between them. Germline CDR1 WSHSY, CDR2 SAAADI. CDR3 coding DNA: TGCGCCAGCAGTGAGTCGGGGTTGGGGGATACGCAGTATTTT. Residues: CASSESGLGDTQYF.

The chain is built from TRBV5-4 and TRBJ2-1; D is possibly TRBD1 (5 bases). The V end lost 0 bases, the J end lost 5 bases, and 12 bases lay between the germline ends. Germline V gene data show CDR1 as SGHNT and CDR2 as YYREEE (reference sequence). CDR3 length: 15 amino acids. The CDR3 loop reads CASSLGQGPNNEQFF. CDR3 DNA sequence: TGTGCCAGCAGCTTGGGGCAGGGCCCCAACAATGAGCAGTTCTTC.

This clone occurred once. This rearrangement joins TRBV19 to TRBJ1-3; a possible D gene is TRBD1 (6 bases). CDR1 is LNHDA and CDR2 is SQIVND in the germline V gene (reference sequence). This CDR3 is built from 16 residues. V gave up 5 bases and J gave up 0 bases, with 14 bases separating them. The CDR3 nucleotides are TGTGCCAGTAGTTTACAGGGAACTCTCTCTGGAAACACCATATATTTT. This encodes CASSLQGTLSGNTIYF.

The V and J genes are TRBV20-1 and TRBJ2-1; the D gene is possibly TRBD2 (6 bases). This CDR3 comprises 11 residues. Germline lookup yields CDR1 DFQATT and CDR2 SNEGSKA (reference sequence). V lost 2 bases, J lost 8 bases, and 7 bases lay in between. DNA for the CDR3: TGCAGTGCTAGAACTAGCCATGAGCAGTTCTTC. Encoded protein: CSARTSHEQFF.

Comment on this clone: Distinct nucleotide sequences in the sample also encode this CDR3. The chain couples TRBV7-2 to TRBJ2-5; maybe TRBD1 (6 bases). Germline V gives CDR1 SGHTA, CDR2 FQGNSA. The CDR3 is 14 amino acids. V shed 2 bases and J shed 5 bases, with 12 bases lying between them. This CDR3 reads CASSLTGKGETQYF. As DNA, the CDR3 is TGTGCCAGCAGCTTAACAGGGAAGGGCGAGACCCAGTACTTC.

The chain joins TRBV2 to TRBJ2-3, with D perhaps matching TRBD1 or TRBD2 (5 bases each). The CDR3 has 15 residues. V lost 6 bases and J lost 3, with 16 bases in between. CDR1 and CDR2 from the germline V gene are SNHLY and FYNNEI. Here the CDR3 reads CASRIAGKGTDTQYF. The CDR3 nucleotides read TGTGCCAGCAGGATCGCCGGGAAGGGGACAGATACGCAGTATTTT.

The CDR3 DNA reads TGTGCCAGCGGTAAGCGGGGAAGCTCCTACGAGCAGTACTTC. Translated: CASGKRGSSYEQYF. The J gene is TRBJ2-7, the V gene TRBV6-1, with 7 bases aligning to TRBD2. Germline CDR1 is MNHNS and CDR2 is SASEGT. V was clipped by 8 bases and J by 0 bases; unmatched bases: 7. The CDR3 length is 14 residues.

This chain joins TRBV19 and TRBJ1-2; D unclear. This CDR3 is built from 15 residues. With 7 bases removed from V and 3 bases from J, the gap between germline ends came to 18 bases. Germline V gives CDR1 LNHDA, CDR2 SQIVND (reference sequence). The CDR3: CASTPFIGIDYGYTF. The CDR3 coding sequence is TGTGCCAGTACCCCATTCATCGGCATTGACTATGGCTACACCTTC.

The chain links TRBV30 to TRBJ1-6; D is ambiguous. Trimming cost V 2 bases and J 7 bases, with 12 bases left between them. Germline CDR1 is GTSNPN and CDR2 is SVGIG (reference sequence). CDR3 length: 14 amino acids. The CDR3 nucleotides read TGTGCCTGGAGTATCGACATATCCAATTCACCCCTCCACTTT. This encodes CAWSIDISNSPLHF.

The sample holds one count of this clone. The V gene is TRBV5-5, the J gene TRBJ2-1, with 10 bases matching TRBD2. The germline gives CDR1 SGHKS, CDR2 YYEKEE (reference sequence). J lost 3 bases, V lost 4 bases, and 4 bases had no gene match. The CDR3 extends over 15 amino acids. CDR3 coding DNA: TGTGCCAGCAGCCTCCGGACTAGCGGCTACAATGAGCAGTTCTTC. Translated, it gives CASSLRTSGYNEQFF.

V usage is TRBV9 and J usage is TRBJ1-1; D might be TRBD1 (5 bases). V lost 4 bases and J 1 base, leaving 14 bases between the germline ends. CDR1 and CDR2 from the germline V gene are SGDLS and YYNGEE. There are 15 residues in the CDR3. In DNA form, the CDR3 reads TGTGCCAGCAGCCCGATGAGGGGTTGGAACACTGAAGCTTTCTTT. Its translation: CASSPMRGWNTEAFF.

This clone came up once. The chain couples TRBV30 to TRBJ2-7; TRBD1 matches 10 bases. Germline V gives CDR1 GTSNPN, CDR2 SVGIG (reference sequence). Trimming removed 3 bases from V and 4 bases from J; junction bases left unmatched: 6. This CDR3 is built from 14 residues. For the CDR3, the DNA is TGTGCCTGGAGCCGGACAGGGGGAGGATACGAGCAGTACTTC. Protein product: CAWSRTGGGYEQYF.

The rearrangement uses TRBV9 and TRBJ2-3, with D tentatively TRBD2 (6 bases). The CDR3 covers 14 residues. V lost 3 bases and J 3 bases, leaving 11 bases between the germline ends. Germline CDR1 reads SGDLS; CDR2 reads YYNGEE. CDR3 residues: CASSAYRGTDTQYF. In DNA, the CDR3 is TGTGCCAGCAGCGCCTACCGGGGGACAGATACGCAGTATTTT.

V gene TRBV4-3 combines with J gene TRBJ1-2; TRBD1 aligns across 11 bases. Germline CDR1 LGHNA, CDR2 YSLEER. The CDR3 consists of 21 residues. Trimming cost V 0 bases and J 4 bases; bases outside gene matches: 19. CDR3 amino acids: CASSQEIGWTGGELTSYGYTF. DNA of the CDR3: TGCGCCAGCAGCCAAGAAATAGGCTGGACAGGGGGCGAATTAACCTCCTATGGCTACACCTTC.

The chain employs TRBV9 and TRBJ1-3; perhaps TRBD1 as D (6 bases). The germline V and J ends were trimmed by 4 bases and 2 bases, with 10 bases remaining between them. The CDR3 is 14 residues long. The germline V gene encodes CDR1 SGDLS and CDR2 YYNGEE. CDR3 bases: TGTGCCAGCAGCCCAGAGGGGGCTGGAAACACCATATATTTT. It translates to CASSPEGAGNTIYF.

This chain links TRBV15 with TRBJ1-6; D is ambiguous. Deletions cut 0 bases from V and 10 bases from J, with 4 bases between. This CDR3 region has 12 residues. Germline loops: CDR1 LNHNV, CDR2 YYDKDF (reference sequence). CDR3 nucleotides: TGTGCCACCAGCAGAGACAAGTCACCCCTCCACTTT. Encoded protein: CATSRDKSPLHF.

This chain uses TRBV7-2 with TRBJ1-3; D is unclear. The V end lost 1 base, the J end lost 2 bases, and 6 bases lay between the germline ends. This CDR3 has 14 amino acids. Germline values: CDR1 SGHTA, CDR2 FQGNSA. CDR3 protein: CASSLGGTGNTIYF. As DNA, the CDR3 is TGTGCCAGCAGCTTAGGGGGAACTGGAAACACCATATATTTT.